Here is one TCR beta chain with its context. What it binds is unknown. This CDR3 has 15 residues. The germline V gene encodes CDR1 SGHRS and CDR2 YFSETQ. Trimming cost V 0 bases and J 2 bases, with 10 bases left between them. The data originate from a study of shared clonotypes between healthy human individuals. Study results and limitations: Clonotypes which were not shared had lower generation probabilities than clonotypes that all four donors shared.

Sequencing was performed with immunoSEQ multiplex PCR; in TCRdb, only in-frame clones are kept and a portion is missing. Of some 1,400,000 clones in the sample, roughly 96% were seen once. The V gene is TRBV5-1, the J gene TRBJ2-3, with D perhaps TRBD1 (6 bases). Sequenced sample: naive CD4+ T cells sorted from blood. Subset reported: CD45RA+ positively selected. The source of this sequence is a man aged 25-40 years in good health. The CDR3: CASSLAGTTTDTQYF. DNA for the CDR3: TGCGCCAGCAGCTTGGCCGGGACAACCACAGATACGCAGTATTTT.